These T cell receptor beta chains were read from a single sample in a study of neoadjuvant nivolumab and ipilimumab in lung cancer. Sequenced by immunoSEQ multiplex PCR; TCRdb stores in-frame clones only, minus some. The sample includes about 4,600 clones, more than 60% seen only once; the top ten take around 13%. Sequenced material: adjacent normal lung tissue, taken after neoadjuvant nivolumab, alone or with ipilimumab, at or shortly before surgery. The receptors stem from an adult with non-small cell lung cancer. Each CDR3 is given with its conserved first and last residue. A D gene is named only where the DNA matches it firmly. Clone sizes are given selectively: once, few, many, or a class where the clone is expanded.

d_call: -
j_call: TRBJ1-5
clone_size: -
v_call: TRBV5-8
cdr3_nt: TGTGCCAGCAGCTCACAGGGAACAGGGCAGCCCCAGCATTTT
cdr3_aa: CASSSQGTGQPQHF

d_call: -
j_call: TRBJ2-5
clone_size: few
v_call: TRBV6-5
cdr3_nt: TGTGCCAGCAGTTACTCGATGCCCGACCAGACCCAGTACTTC
cdr3_aa: CASSYSMPDQTQYF

d_call: TRBD1
j_call: TRBJ1-4
clone_size: -
v_call: TRBV28
cdr3_nt: TGTGCCAGCAGTTCCGGACAGGGGAATGAAAAACTGTTTTTT
cdr3_aa: CASSSGQGNEKLFF

d_call: TRBD2
j_call: TRBJ2-1
clone_size: -
v_call: TRBV6-6
cdr3_nt: TGTGCCAGCAGTACCCGACTAGCGGGGGGTTACAATGAGCAGTTCTTC
cdr3_aa: CASSTRLAGGYNEQFF

d_call: TRBD1
j_call: TRBJ2-6
clone_size: once
v_call: TRBV19
cdr3_nt: TGTGCCAGTAGTAACCAGGGGGCCTCAAGCTCTGGGGCCAACGTCCTGACTTTC
cdr3_aa: CASSNQGASSSGANVLTF

d_call: -
j_call: TRBJ1-5
clone_size: -
v_call: TRBV27
cdr3_nt: TGTGCCAGCAGTCTCCGACAGGAGCTTAGCAATCAGCCCCAGCATTTT
cdr3_aa: CASSLRQELSNQPQHF

d_call: TRBD2
j_call: TRBJ2-5
clone_size: -
v_call: TRBV27
cdr3_nt: TGTGCCAGCAGTTTAGGGCTAGCGGGGGGCGTAGCCCCAGAAGAGACCCAGTACTTC
cdr3_aa: CASSLGLAGGVAPEETQYF

d_call: -
j_call: TRBJ1-5
clone_size: -
v_call: TRBV19
cdr3_nt: TGTGCCAGTAGTATCGCAGGGCCGGGCAAGCAGCCCCAGCATTTT
cdr3_aa: CASSIAGPGKQPQHF

d_call: TRBD1
j_call: TRBJ1-1
clone_size: -
v_call: TRBV27
cdr3_nt: TGTGCCAGCAGTTTCGGACGACAGGGGGACACTGAAGCTTTCTTT
cdr3_aa: CASSFGRQGDTEAFF

d_call: -
j_call: TRBJ1-2
clone_size: -
v_call: TRBV5-5
cdr3_nt: TGTGCCAGCAGCTTGGCCGGCAGGGTGCGATTTGGCTACACCTTC
cdr3_aa: CASSLAGRVRFGYTF

d_call: -
j_call: TRBJ1-2
clone_size: -
v_call: TRBV27
cdr3_nt: TGTGCCAGCAGCCGAAAGGTTCGGGGATATGGCTACACCTTC
cdr3_aa: CASSRKVRGYGYTF

d_call: -
j_call: TRBJ1-5
clone_size: few
v_call: TRBV5-1
cdr3_nt: TGCGCCAGCAGCTTTGAGGGGGATCAGCCCCAGCATTTT
cdr3_aa: CASSFEGDQPQHF

d_call: -
j_call: TRBJ2-2
clone_size: -
v_call: TRBV29-1
cdr3_nt: TGCAGCGTAGCACCCGGGACAACCGACGGGGAGCTGTTTTTT
cdr3_aa: CSVAPGTTDGELFF

d_call: -
j_call: TRBJ2-3
clone_size: -
v_call: TRBV5-5
cdr3_nt: TGTGCCAGCAGCCCCGAGTGGGGTAGTGATACGCAGTATTTT
cdr3_aa: CASSPEWGSDTQYF

d_call: -
j_call: TRBJ1-5
clone_size: -
v_call: TRBV2
cdr3_nt: TGTGCCAGCAGTGAATGGACGGCCTCCCAGCCCCAGCATTTT
cdr3_aa: CASSEWTASQPQHF

d_call: -
j_call: TRBJ1-6
clone_size: -
v_call: TRBV19
cdr3_nt: TGTGCCAGTAGTATGGCCGCCGTCAGCTCCTATAATTCACCCCTCCACTTT
cdr3_aa: CASSMAAVSSYNSPLHF

d_call: -
j_call: TRBJ2-1
clone_size: medium-sized
v_call: TRBV7-2
cdr3_nt: TGTGCCAGCAGCTTTACGTCCAGTTCCTACAATGAGCAGTTCTTC
cdr3_aa: CASSFTSSSYNEQFF

d_call: -
j_call: TRBJ1-5
clone_size: -
v_call: TRBV19
cdr3_nt: TGTGCCAGTAGTATTCAGGGAACAGTCAATCAGCCCCAGCATTTT
cdr3_aa: CASSIQGTVNQPQHF

d_call: -
j_call: TRBJ1-3
clone_size: -
v_call: TRBV2
cdr3_nt: TGTGCCAGCAGTGATCGGTTGGCTGGAAACACCATATATTTT
cdr3_aa: CASSDRLAGNTIYF

d_call: -
j_call: TRBJ1-1
clone_size: -
v_call: TRBV6-5
cdr3_nt: TGTGCCAGCACTCCGTCGGGGAACACTGAAGCTTTCTTT
cdr3_aa: CASTPSGNTEAFF

d_call: TRBD1
j_call: TRBJ1-1
clone_size: once
v_call: TRBV6-1
cdr3_nt: TGTGCCAGCACATACAGGGGCACTGAAGCTTTCTTT
cdr3_aa: CASTYRGTEAFF

d_call: TRBD2
j_call: TRBJ2-4
clone_size: -
v_call: TRBV5-4
cdr3_nt: TGTGCCAGCAGCTTAATTAGCGGGGGGTTAGCCAAAAACATTCAGTACTTC
cdr3_aa: CASSLISGGLAKNIQYF